Only a few counts were recorded for the clone carrying this T cell receptor beta chain. What it binds is unknown. The sample holds other DNA sequences that translate to the same CDR3. It was with 60 Vbeta and 13 Jbeta primers that the PCR ran. The assay was immunoSEQ multiplex PCR, and TCRdb's table has in-frame clones only and misses some. Among approximately 180,000 clones listed, roughly four fifths were seen once. The V gene's germline CDR1 is MNHEY and CDR2 SMNVEV (reference sequence). V shed 3 bases and J 2 bases; nucleotides not matched to a gene: 4. The CDR3 consists of 14 residues. This entry is derived from a study of cytomegalovirus exposure and HLA in healthy donors. Study-wide results and caveats: The study put some 150 TCR beta chains on its list as cytomegalovirus-associated.

The rearrangement uses TRBV27 and TRBJ2-7; TRBD1 agrees at 7 bases. Sequencing was done on a sample of PBMCs. The TCR was taken from a girl under 18 in good health and CMV-seropositive. In nucleotides, the CDR3 is TGTGCCAGCAGTTTGGGGACAGAAACCTACGAGCAGTACTTC. Translating it yields CASSLGTETYEQYF.